This T cell receptor (beta chain) is drawn from a study of T cells in Graves' hyperthyroidism and ophthalmopathy. Researchers took RNA transcripts and amplified the TCR beta CDR3 regions from them. Using the HTBI primer set, a first-round RT-PCR was run on the TCR CDR3. TCRdb itself ran the multiplex PCR reads through MiXCR, one entry per CDR3 protein. The sample lists roughly 500,000 distinct CDR3 sequences, 35% to 55% occurring once. As for this clonotype: What it binds is unknown.

Trimming took 6 bases from V and 9 from J, leaving 20 bases between them. The V gene's germline CDR1 is DFQATT and CDR2 SNEGSKA (reference sequence). The CDR3 is made up of 13 amino acids. Study-wide points: Most expanded thyroid clonotypes above 0.001 also appeared in blood. Ophthalmopathy was separated from stable hyperthyroidism by a 13 V-J model.

Exclusion of a patient resulted from uncontrolled infection, other autoimmune disease, pregnancy or lactation. Diagnoses were made from clinical symptoms, serum measures (thyroxine and TRAb), thyroid ultrasound and orbital computed tomography. V is TRBV20-1 and J is TRBJ2-5; D may correspond to TRBD1 or TRBD2 (5 bases each). Sequenced material: peripheral blood or thyroid tissue (not recorded which). This clonotype was sampled from an adult woman with Graves' disease, either hyperthyroidism or ophthalmopathy (not recorded which). This CDR3 is CSARRPEGQPQYF. CDR3 nucleotide sequence: TGCAGTGCCCGCAGACCCGAGGGGCAGCCCCAGTACTTC.